The 30 T cell receptor beta chains in this list originate from one sample, sequenced in a study of blood T cell repertoires in COVID-19. TCRdb's copy holds only in-frame clones and misses some; the assay was immunoSEQ multiplex PCR. Of 300,000 to 350,000 clones listed, around nine tenths are singletons. Sequenced material: PBMCs or T cells enriched from blood (not recorded which). These receptors came from a woman aged 25 to 39 who had been exposed to COVID-19.

The genes are TRBV29-1 and TRBJ2-7, with 7 bases aligning to TRBD1. Trimming removed 4 bases from V and 7 bases from J; junction bases left unmatched: 16. Germline values: CDR1 SQVTM, CDR2 ANQGSEA. The CDR3 has 15 residues. The CDR3 DNA is TGCAGCGTTGTCGGGTGGAACAAGGGGGCTGAAGAGCAGTACTTC. Amino acids: CSVVGWNKGAEEQYF.

The chain couples TRBV15 to TRBJ2-7, with D possibly matching TRBD1 (6 bases). The CDR3 is 13 residues long. From germline, CDR1 is LNHNV and CDR2 YYDKDF (reference sequence). Trimming shortened V by 3 bases and J by 4 bases, and 10 bases separated the two germline ends. The CDR3 sequence is CATSSPQGYEQYF. The CDR3 coding sequence is TGTGCCACCAGCAGTCCACAGGGTTACGAGCAGTACTTC.

J is TRBJ2-3 and V is TRBV5-5; the D is unclear. This CDR3 region has 14 residues. In germline, CDR1 is SGHKS, CDR2 YYEKEE (reference sequence). Trimming took off 4 bases at V and 6 bases at J, with 15 bases between the two ends. CDR3 nucleotides: TGTGCCAGCAGCCTTTCGTCCGTTCCGGATACGCAGTATTTT. It codes for CASSLSSVPDTQYF. Together with reference TRBV5-5 and TRBJ2-3, the CDR3 gives the full variable domain: DAGVTQSPTHLIKTRGQQVTLRCSPISGHKSVSWYQQVLGQGPQFIFQYYEKEERGRGNFPDRFSARQFPNYSSELNVNALLLGDSALYLCASSLSSVPDTQYFGPGTRLTVL.

This chain connects TRBV5-1 to TRBJ2-5, with a weak D call TRBD1 (7 bases). Germline loops: CDR1 SGHRS, CDR2 YFSETQ. Between the trimmed V and J ends, which lost 0 bases and 5 bases, there was a span of 14 bases. The CDR3 contains 15 residues. In DNA form, the CDR3 reads TGCGCCAGCAGCTTGGCCCGGGCAGGGGGGGAGACCCAGTACTTC. Encoded protein: CASSLARAGGETQYF.

This clone showed up just once. The chain combines TRBV7-3 with TRBJ2-1; 8 bases line up with TRBD2. Germline V CDR1 and CDR2: SGHTA, FQGTGA. The CDR3 extends over 15 amino acids. The V and J ends lost 4 bases and 3 bases, in that order; junction bases with no gene match: 5. The CDR3 sequence: CASSSAGTSYNEQFF. The CDR3 coding sequence is TGTGCCAGCAGCTCGGCCGGGACTAGCTACAATGAGCAGTTCTTC.

The rearrangement links TRBV7-2 to TRBJ1-2; perhaps TRBD1 as D (5 bases). Trimming pared 3 bases from V and 2 bases from J, leaving 7 bases between. Germline V gene sequence: CDR1 SGHTA, CDR2 FQGNSA. This CDR3 is built from 13 residues. The CDR3 DNA reads as TGTGCCAGCAGCTTCCGGGGGAACTATGGCTACACCTTC. Protein: CASSFRGNYGYTF.

This clone was detected once. The CDR3 is CASSVAGTDQETQYF. CDR3 sequence (DNA): TGTGCCAGCAGCGTAGCGGGGACAGACCAAGAGACCCAGTACTTC. The chain joins TRBV9 to TRBJ2-5, with 7 bases lining up with TRBD1. V lost 0 bases and J lost 0; bases outside the gene matches: 2. Germline assignment: CDR1 SGDLS and CDR2 YYNGEE. The CDR3 extends over 15 amino acids.

The genes are TRBV27 and TRBJ2-1; the match to TRBD2 covers 12 bases. The CDR3 is made up of 23 amino acids. Unmatched junction bases numbered 27, after V lost 3 bases and J lost 6 bases. The germline V gene encodes CDR1 MNHEY and CDR2 SMNVEV (reference sequence). The CDR3, as DNA: TGTGCCAGCAGTTTCAGGGAGACCGGGGAGGGACTAGCGGGCAGTGATGCCTTCAATGAGCAGTTCTTC. As protein: CASSFRETGEGLAGSDAFNEQFF.

This clone was recorded a few times. This chain joins TRBV6-6 and TRBJ1-3, with TRBD1 matching 9 bases. V was pared by 5 bases and J by 0 bases, with 8 bases of the junction left unmatched. The CDR3 extends over 17 amino acids. Germline CDR1 MNHNY, CDR2 SVGAGI (reference sequence). Written as DNA, the CDR3 is TGTGCCAGCAGTCCCCTCGGGACAGGGCGCTCTGGAAACACCATATATTTT. Translation gives CASSPLGTGRSGNTIYF.

The chain joins TRBV2 to TRBJ1-2; D is undetermined. Between the trimmed V and J ends, which lost 2 bases and 4 bases, there was a span of 11 bases. The V gene's germline CDR1 is SNHLY and CDR2 FYNNEI. The CDR3 is made up of 14 amino acids. CDR3 in DNA: TGTGCCAGCAGTGAAAAAGCGGCCGGCTATGGCTACACCTTC. This translates into CASSEKAAGYGYTF.

CDR3: CASSMDRSYEQYF. The CDR3 DNA follows: TGCGCCAGCAGCATGGACAGAAGCTACGAGCAGTACTTC. The chain carries TRBV10-1 and TRBJ2-7; weak D call: TRBD1 (6 bases). The CDR3 covers 13 residues. In germline, CDR1 is WNHNN, CDR2 SYGVQD (reference sequence). Trimming left V 6 bases short and J 3 bases short, with 12 bases between.

The chain combines TRBV11-2 with TRBJ2-3, with 7 nucleotides matching TRBD2. The J segment lost 4 bases and the V segment lost 5 bases, leaving 15 bases of the junction unmatched. The CDR3 is 17 residues long. The germline V gene encodes CDR1 SGHAT and CDR2 FQNNGV. This chain's CDR3 is CASSPVSAGVGADTQYF. The CDR3 coding sequence is TGTGCCAGCAGCCCCGTATCGGCGGGAGTCGGGGCAGATACGCAGTATTTT.

The V call is TRBV3-1 (or the pseudogene TRBV3-2), the J call TRBJ2-1; 9 bases are a match to TRBD1. Trimming removed 3 bases from V and 10 bases from J; junction bases left unmatched: 13. Germline values: CDR1 LGHDT, CDR2 YNNKEL (reference sequence). CDR3 length: 16 residues. The CDR3 here is CASSHQSRDRASEQFF. Written as DNA, the CDR3 is TGTGCCAGCAGCCATCAGTCCCGGGACAGGGCTAGCGAGCAGTTCTTC.

The genes are TRBV2 and TRBJ1-5, with 7 positions matching TRBD1. Germline trimming cut 6 bases from V and 4 bases from J; bases unmatched to any gene: 6. The CDR3 spans 14 residues. Germline CDR1 reads SNHLY; CDR2 reads FYNNEI. DNA of the CDR3: TGTGCCAGCAGAGTACAGGGGAAGAATCAGCCCCAGCATTTT. It codes for CASRVQGKNQPQHF.

V is TRBV29-1 and J is TRBJ2-7; weak D call: TRBD2 (5 bases). The CDR3 is made up of 16 amino acids. The V end lost 6 bases, the J end lost 1 base, and 22 bases lay between the germline ends. Germline loops: CDR1 SQVTM, CDR2 ANQGSEA. The chain's CDR3 is CSVLSGGWSESYEQYF. The CDR3 DNA reads TGCAGCGTCCTCAGCGGTGGGTGGTCGGAATCCTACGAGCAGTACTTC.

The V and J genes are TRBV24-1 and TRBJ2-4, with TRBD1 matching 9 bases. The CDR3 runs 15 residues. Unmatched junction bases numbered 7, after V lost 3 bases and J lost 8 bases. The germline CDR1 and CDR2 sequences are KGHDR and SFDVKD. The CDR3 spells CATSDQTGGADIQYF. DNA for the CDR3: TGTGCCACCAGTGATCAAACAGGGGGCGCGGACATTCAGTACTTC.

CDR3 protein: CASSSQAGGTDTQYF. In nucleotides, the CDR3 is TGTGCCAGCAGTTCCCAAGCGGGAGGCACAGATACGCAGTATTTT. The chain joins TRBV28 to TRBJ2-3; 8 positions agree with TRBD2. This CDR3 region has 15 residues. The V and J ends lost 4 bases and 1 base, in that order; junction bases with no gene match: 4. From germline, CDR1 is MDHEN and CDR2 SYDVKM. Variable domain in full (rest from reference TRBV28 and TRBJ2-3): DVKVTQSSRYLVKRTGEKVFLECVQDMDHENMFWYRQDPGLGLRLIYFSYDVKMKEKGDIPEGYSVSREKKERFSLILESASTNQTSMYLCASSSQAGGTDTQYFGPGTRLTVL.

This clone was counted between two and nine times. The chain carries TRBV5-8 and TRBJ2-7; 10 bases map to TRBD1. The CDR3 runs to 15 residues. Per the germline V gene, CDR1 is SGHTS and CDR2 is YDEGEE. With 5 bases clipped from V and 1 base from J, the junction kept 6 bases outside the gene matches. Here the CDR3 DNA reads TGTGCCAGCAGTCGGGGGACAGGGGTGTCCTACGAGCAGTACTTC. Protein sequence: CASSRGTGVSYEQYF.

This clone was picked up one time. The CDR3 nucleotides are TGTGCCAGCAGACAGGGGCGTTATGCTGAAGCTTTCTTT. Residues: CASRQGRYAEAFF. The chain joins TRBV21-1 to TRBJ1-1; TRBD1, the D gene given by the table, was not confirmed from the DNA. TRBV21-1 has pseudogene status. This CDR3 comprises 13 residues.

The chain combines TRBV28 with TRBJ1-1, with D tentatively TRBD1 (5 bases). Germline loops: CDR1 MDHEN, CDR2 SYDVKM. V was shortened by 7 bases and J by 4 bases, with 16 bases between the two germline ends. This CDR3 is 14 amino acids long. CDR3 nucleotide sequence: TGTGCCAGCACCCCGCCTGGGGGAGGCACTGAAGCTTTCTTT. Amino acids: CASTPPGGGTEAFF.

This clone was found a few times. The V call is TRBV7-9, the J call TRBJ1-2, with 8 bases that match TRBD1. Trimming removed 5 bases from V and 6 bases from J; junction bases left unmatched: 5. The CDR3 consists of 13 residues. CDR1 SEHNR and CDR2 FQNEAQ come from the germline V gene (reference sequence). The CDR3 bases are TGTGCCAGCAGCCAGACAGGGGCCGATGGCTACACCTTC. Encoded protein: CASSQTGADGYTF.

V gene TRBV5-1 combines with J gene TRBJ2-5; possible D gene TRBD1, 6 bases. Trimming took off 8 bases at V and 2 bases at J, with 16 bases between the two ends. CDR3 length: 14 residues. Germline values: CDR1 SGHRS, CDR2 YFSETQ. CDR3 coding DNA: TGCGCCAGTAAGAAGGACAGTGTTCAAGAGACCCAGTACTTC. This codes for CASKKDSVQETQYF.

V and J are TRBV5-1 and TRBJ2-5; D ambiguous. V lost 0 bases to trimming and J lost 2 bases, with 11 bases between them. The length of the CDR3 is 15 residues. Germline values: CDR1 SGHRS, CDR2 YFSETQ. CDR3 in amino acids: CASSLAGSLQETQYF. In nucleotides, the CDR3 is TGCGCCAGCAGCTTGGCAGGCTCCTTACAAGAGACCCAGTACTTC.

The J gene is TRBJ1-3, the V gene TRBV12-3 or TRBV12-4; D is undetermined. V was clipped by 3 bases and J by 1 base, with 4 bases between them. This CDR3 has 13 residues. The CDR3 protein is CASSLRSGNTIYF. The DNA for the CDR3 is TGTGCCAGCAGTTTGAGGTCTGGAAACACCATATATTTT.

The chain carries TRBV14 and TRBJ2-2; a possible D gene is TRBD2 (6 bases). The germline gives CDR1 SGHDN, CDR2 FVKESK. V shed 1 base and J shed 4 bases, with 10 bases lying between them. The CDR3 extends over 15 amino acids. Written as DNA, the CDR3 is TGTGCCAGCAGCCAAGTTGGAGGGCTCACCGGGGAGCTGTTTTTT. It specifies CASSQVGGLTGELFF.

This clone showed up just once. This chain uses TRBV12-5 with TRBJ2-1, with TRBD2 matching over 9 bases. The CDR3 has 16 residues. Unmatched junction bases numbered 8, after V lost 6 bases and J lost 2 bases. Looked up from germline, CDR1 is LGHNT and CDR2 is FRNRAP. CDR3 DNA sequence: TGTGCTAGTGGCCTTCCGGCGGGAGGGGCCTACAATGAGCAGTTCTTC. Amino acids: CASGLPAGGAYNEQFF.

The gene calls are TRBV3-1 (or the pseudogene TRBV3-2) and TRBJ2-7, with 13 positions matching TRBD2. CDR1 LGHDT and CDR2 YNNKEL come from the germline V gene (reference sequence). There are 15 residues in the CDR3. Trimming at V came to 1 base and at J to 3 bases, leaving 0 bases not matched to a gene. As DNA, the CDR3 is TGTGCCAGCAGCCAAGGGACTAGCGGGGGCTACGAGCAGTACTTC. It is translated as CASSQGTSGGYEQYF.

The V call is TRBV3-1 (or the pseudogene TRBV3-2), the J call TRBJ1-1, with D uncertain. Germline loops: CDR1 LGHDT, CDR2 YNNKEL (reference sequence). The V end lost 4 bases, the J end lost 1 base, and 7 bases lay between the germline ends. This CDR3 has 13 amino acids. The CDR3 DNA reads TGTGCCAGCAGCCCCACAGAGAACACTGAAGCTTTCTTT. Translation: CASSPTENTEAFF.

The V call is TRBV12-3 or TRBV12-4, the J call TRBJ1-1, with D possibly being TRBD1 (5 bases). The CDR3 has 12 residues. V was clipped by 1 base and J by 10 bases, with 10 bases between them. The CDR3 sequence: CASSLVGGAAFF. CDR3 coding DNA: TGTGCCAGCAGTTTAGTGGGGGGAGCAGCTTTCTTT.

The chain links TRBV6-4 to TRBJ1-6; D may be TRBD1 (6 bases). The germline V gene has CDR1 MRHNA and CDR2 SNTAGT. CDR3 size: 14 residues. V lost 4 bases to trimming and J lost 10 bases, with 14 bases between them. CDR3 sequence reads: CASSAGGSGSPLHF. As DNA, the CDR3 is TGTGCCAGCAGTGCGGGGGGCAGTGGGTCACCCCTCCACTTT.